This TCR beta chain was recorded in a study of vaccination effects on CD4 cells after COVID-19. Study summary: The cohort was immunized with two doses of either the BNT162b2 or mRNA-1273 vaccine.

Antigen-specific CD4+ T cells expanded by the ViraFEST assay with viral peptide pools were then sequenced. On roughly day 10 of culture, CD4+ T cells were separated out. In the vaccine recipients, nucleocapsid antibodies were negative and there was no prior SARS-CoV-2 infection. PBMC were cultured at around 2 million per well with roughly 10 IU/ml IL-2 and 7.5 to 10 ug/ml peptides. Cells had half their medium changed to IL-2 medium on days 3 and 7. This clone was counted between two and nine times. The antigen remains undetermined. Repertoires were generated with immunoSEQ multiplex PCR, while TCRdb's copy carries only in-frame clones and drops some. Of under 25,000 clones listed, roughly four fifths were seen once; the top ten hold 19%. This sequence originates from a human donor who received a COVID-19 vaccine. Source: CD4+ T cells from PBMCs cultured with HCoV-NL63 spike peptides, taken before COVID-19 vaccination.

The DNA of the CDR3 is TGTGCCAGTAGTACAACAGGGGGCGATGGCTACACCTTC. This gives the protein CASSTTGGDGYTF. The genes are TRBV19 and TRBJ1-2, with 9 bases identical to TRBD1. CDR1 LNHDA and CDR2 SQIVND come from the germline V gene (reference sequence). The V segment lost 4 bases and the J segment 6 bases; nucleotides outside the gene matches: 3. This CDR3 has 13 residues.